This T cell receptor (beta chain) was recorded in a study of T-cell reconstitution after alpha-beta-depleted transplantation in children. A TCRbeta library incorporating unique molecular identifiers was prepared. TCRdb recomputed calls from the PCR reads with MiXCR, one row per CDR3 protein. Counted here are roughly 300,000 distinct CDR3 sequences, roughly 12% occurring once; the ten biggest clones make up about a quarter. General study findings and limits: Approximately two months post-transplant, alpha-beta T cells reportedly originated from several hundred expanded graft clones.

V lost 2 bases, J lost 5 bases, and 18 bases lay in between. This CDR3 region has 16 residues. Germline assignment: CDR1 SGHAT and CDR2 FQDESV (reference sequence). This clonotype was counted many times. The antigen remains unidentified. This TCR was recovered from a male patient aged 2-15 years who had a stem cell transplant for chronic granulomatous disease, so the T cells may come from the graft donor. This sequence joins TRBV11-1 and TRBJ2-5; no clear D gene. Sequencing used peripheral blood, obtained 180 days after TCRalphabeta/CD19-depleted stem cell transplant. The DNA for the CDR3 is TGTGCCAGCAGCTTAATTGCGACCAGCTTTGAGGAGACCCAGTACTTC. This translates into CASSLIATSFEETQYF.